This record concerns one T cell receptor (beta chain) sequence. What it binds is unknown. Viral peptide pools were used in the ViraFEST assay to expand antigen-specific CD4+ T cells, and sequencing came afterward. After around 10 days in culture, the CD4+ T cells were isolated. SARS-CoV-2 infected the person between March and December 2020, as confirmed by PCR. The data belong to a study of vaccination effects on CD4 cells after COVID-19. Across the whole study: Vaccine administered to participants consisted of two doses of either BNT162b2 or mRNA-1273. A couple of convalescent donors provided samples 16 days and one week before vaccination.

Study-wide points: Late after vaccination, infection- and vaccine-induced clones showed marked clonal contraction.

Clones were read by immunoSEQ multiplex PCR, and TCRdb kept only the in-frame ones, dropping some. The repertoire has roughly 27,000 clones, 60% to 80% of them found once; the top ten carry under 25%. The source of this sequence is a human donor who had a prior SARS-CoV-2 infection. The specimen comprised CD4+ T cells from PBMCs cultured with HCoV-NL63 spike peptides, sampled before COVID-19 vaccination.

Here the CDR3 reads CASSRDRTYEQYF. The DNA of the CDR3 is TGTGCCAGCAGTCGGGACAGAACCTACGAGCAGTACTTC. The rearrangement joins TRBV28 to TRBJ2-7; 7 bases agree with TRBD1. V dropped 5 bases and J dropped 2; count of bases not matched to a gene: 3. Germline loops: CDR1 MDHEN, CDR2 SYDVKM. The CDR3 consists of 13 residues.